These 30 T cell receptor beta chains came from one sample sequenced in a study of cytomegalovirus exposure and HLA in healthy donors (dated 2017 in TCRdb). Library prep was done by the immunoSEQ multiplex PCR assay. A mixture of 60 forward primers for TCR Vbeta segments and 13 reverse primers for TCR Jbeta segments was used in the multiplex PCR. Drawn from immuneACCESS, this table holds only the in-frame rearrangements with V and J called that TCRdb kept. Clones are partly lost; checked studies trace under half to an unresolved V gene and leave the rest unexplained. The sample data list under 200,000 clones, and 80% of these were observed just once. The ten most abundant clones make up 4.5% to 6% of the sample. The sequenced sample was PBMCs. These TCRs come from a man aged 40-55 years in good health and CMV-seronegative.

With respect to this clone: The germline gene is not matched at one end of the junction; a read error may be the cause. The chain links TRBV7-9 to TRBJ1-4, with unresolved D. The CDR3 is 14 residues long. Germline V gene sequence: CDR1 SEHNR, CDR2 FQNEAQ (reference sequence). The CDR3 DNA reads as TGTGCCAGCAGCAGGAGGGCAACGAATGAAAAACTGTTTTTT. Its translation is CASSRRATNEKLFF.

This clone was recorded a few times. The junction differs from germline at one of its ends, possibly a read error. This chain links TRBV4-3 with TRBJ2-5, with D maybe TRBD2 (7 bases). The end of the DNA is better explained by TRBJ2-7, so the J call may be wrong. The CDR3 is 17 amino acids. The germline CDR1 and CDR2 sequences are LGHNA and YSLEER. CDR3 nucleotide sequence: TGCGCCAGCAGCCAAAGGGCCGGGGGCGGGGGTTCCTCCGAGCAGTACTTC. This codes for CASSQRAGGGGSSEQYF.

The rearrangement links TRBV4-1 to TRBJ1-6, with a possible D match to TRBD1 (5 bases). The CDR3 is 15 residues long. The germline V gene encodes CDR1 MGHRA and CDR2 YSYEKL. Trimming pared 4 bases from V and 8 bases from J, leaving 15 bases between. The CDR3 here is CASSPVDRGDSPLHF. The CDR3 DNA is TGCGCCAGCAGCCCAGTGGACCGGGGGGATTCACCCCTCCACTTT.

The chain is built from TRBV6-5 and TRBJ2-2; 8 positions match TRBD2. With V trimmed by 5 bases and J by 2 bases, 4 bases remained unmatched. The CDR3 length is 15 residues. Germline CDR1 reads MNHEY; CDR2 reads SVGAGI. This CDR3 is CASSKLAANTGELFF. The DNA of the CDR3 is TGTGCCAGCAGTAAACTAGCGGCCAACACCGGGGAGCTGTTTTTT.

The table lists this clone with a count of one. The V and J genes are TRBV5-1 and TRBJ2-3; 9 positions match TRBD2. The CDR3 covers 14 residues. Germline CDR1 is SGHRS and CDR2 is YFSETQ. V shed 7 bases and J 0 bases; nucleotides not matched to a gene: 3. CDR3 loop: CASRGGASTDTQYF. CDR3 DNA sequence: TGCGCCAGCCGCGGGGGGGCGAGCACAGATACGCAGTATTTT.

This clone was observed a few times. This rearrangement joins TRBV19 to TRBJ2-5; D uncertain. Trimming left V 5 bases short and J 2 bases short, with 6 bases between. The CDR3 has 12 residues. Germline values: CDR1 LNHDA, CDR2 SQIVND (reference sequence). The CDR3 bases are TGTGCCAGTAGTGAACAGCAAGAGACCCAGTACTTC. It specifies CASSEQQETQYF.

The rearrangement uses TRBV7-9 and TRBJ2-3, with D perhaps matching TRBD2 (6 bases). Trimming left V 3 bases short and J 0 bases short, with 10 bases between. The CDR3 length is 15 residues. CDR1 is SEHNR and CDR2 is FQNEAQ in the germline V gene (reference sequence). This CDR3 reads CASSFSGTSTDTQYF. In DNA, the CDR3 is TGTGCCAGCAGCTTTTCCGGGACTAGCACAGATACGCAGTATTTT.

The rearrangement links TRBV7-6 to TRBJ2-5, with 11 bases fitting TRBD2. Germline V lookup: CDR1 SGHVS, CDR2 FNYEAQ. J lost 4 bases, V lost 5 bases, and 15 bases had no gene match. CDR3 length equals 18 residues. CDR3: CASSLRTSGGPRGETQYF. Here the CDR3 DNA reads TGTGCCAGCAGCCTACGCACTAGCGGGGGCCCTCGGGGAGAGACCCAGTACTTC.

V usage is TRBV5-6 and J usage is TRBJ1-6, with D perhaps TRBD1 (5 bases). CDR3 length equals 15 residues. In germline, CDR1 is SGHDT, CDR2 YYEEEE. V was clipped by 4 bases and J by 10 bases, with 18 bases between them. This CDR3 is CASSPSGVGISPLHF. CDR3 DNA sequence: TGTGCCAGCAGCCCTTCGGGGGTGGGGATCTCACCCCTCCACTTT.

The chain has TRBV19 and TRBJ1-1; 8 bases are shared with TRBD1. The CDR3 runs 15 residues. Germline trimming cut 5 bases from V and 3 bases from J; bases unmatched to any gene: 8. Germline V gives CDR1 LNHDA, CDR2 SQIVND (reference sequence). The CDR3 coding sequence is TGTGCCAGTAGTGGGGGCAGGGGGCTAGACACTGAAGCTTTCTTT. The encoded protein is CASSGGRGLDTEAFF. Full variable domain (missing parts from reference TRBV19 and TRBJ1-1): DGGITQSPKYLFRKEGQNVTLSCEQNLNHDAMYWYRQDPGQGLRLIYYSQIVNDFQKGDIAEGYSVSREKKESFPLTVTSAQKNPTAFYLCASSGGRGLDTEAFFGQGTRLTVV.

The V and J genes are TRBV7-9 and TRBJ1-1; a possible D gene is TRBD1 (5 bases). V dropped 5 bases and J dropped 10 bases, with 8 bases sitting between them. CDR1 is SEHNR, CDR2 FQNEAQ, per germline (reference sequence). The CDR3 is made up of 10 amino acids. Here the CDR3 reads CASSGGTAFF. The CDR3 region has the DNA TGTGCCAGCAGCGGAGGGACAGCTTTCTTT. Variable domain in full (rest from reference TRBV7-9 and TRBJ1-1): DTGVSQNPRHKITKRGQNVTFRCDPISEHNRLYWYRQTLGQGPEFLTYFQNEAQLEKSRLLSDRFSAERPKGSFSTLEIQRTEQGDSAMYLCASSGGTAFFGQGTRLTVV.

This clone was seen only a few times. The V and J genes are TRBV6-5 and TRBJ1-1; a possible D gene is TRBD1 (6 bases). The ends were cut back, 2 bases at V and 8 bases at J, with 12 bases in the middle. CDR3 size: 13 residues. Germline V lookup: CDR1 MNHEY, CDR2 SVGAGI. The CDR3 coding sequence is TGTGCCAGCAGTTACGCAGGGGCGGAGGAAGCTTTCTTT. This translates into CASSYAGAEEAFF.

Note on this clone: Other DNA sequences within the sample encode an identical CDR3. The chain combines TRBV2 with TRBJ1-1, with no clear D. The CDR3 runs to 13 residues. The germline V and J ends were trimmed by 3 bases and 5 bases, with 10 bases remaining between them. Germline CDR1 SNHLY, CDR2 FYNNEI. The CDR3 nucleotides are TGTGCCAGCAGTGAGCGGGGTGGGACTGAAGCTTTCTTT. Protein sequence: CASSERGGTEAFF. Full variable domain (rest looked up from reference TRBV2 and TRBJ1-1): EPEVTQTPSHQVTQMGQEVILRCVPISNHLYFYWYRQILGQKVEFLVSFYNNEISEKSEIFDDQFSVERPDGSNFTLKIRSTKLEDSAMYFCASSERGGTEAFFGQGTRLTVV.

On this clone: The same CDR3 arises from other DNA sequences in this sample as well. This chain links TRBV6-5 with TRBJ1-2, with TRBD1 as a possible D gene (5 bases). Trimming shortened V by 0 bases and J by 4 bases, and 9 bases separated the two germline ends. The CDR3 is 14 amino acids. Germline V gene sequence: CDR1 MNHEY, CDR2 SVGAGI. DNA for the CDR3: TGTGCCAGCAGTTACTCGACGGGGGGCTATGGCTACACCTTC. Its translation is CASSYSTGGYGYTF.

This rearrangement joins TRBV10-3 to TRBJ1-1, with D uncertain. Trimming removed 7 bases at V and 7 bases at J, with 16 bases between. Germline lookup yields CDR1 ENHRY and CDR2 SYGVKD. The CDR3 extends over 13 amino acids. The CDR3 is CAITEPPGNEAFF. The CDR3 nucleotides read TGTGCCATCACAGAGCCCCCCGGGAATGAAGCTTTCTTT.

CDR3 amino acids: CASSEGQGSNIQYF. In DNA form, the CDR3 reads TGTGCCAGCAGTGAAGGACAGGGTTCAAACATTCAGTACTTC. The J gene is TRBJ2-4, the V gene TRBV25-1; 8 bases map to TRBD1. The V gene's germline CDR1 is MGHDK and CDR2 SYGVNS. The CDR3 loop spans 14 amino acids. The V and J ends lost 2 bases and 6 bases, in that order; junction bases with no gene match: 3.

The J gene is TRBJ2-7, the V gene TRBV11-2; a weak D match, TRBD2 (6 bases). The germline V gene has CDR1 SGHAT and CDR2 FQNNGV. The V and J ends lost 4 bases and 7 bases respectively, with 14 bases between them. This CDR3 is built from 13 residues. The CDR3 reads CASSYAGRGEQYF. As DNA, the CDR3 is TGTGCCAGCAGCTACGCAGGGCGGGGAGAGCAGTACTTC. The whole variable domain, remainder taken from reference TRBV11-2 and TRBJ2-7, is EAGVAQSPRYKIIEKRQSVAFWCNPISGHATLYWYQQILGQGPKLLIQFQNNGVVDDSQLPKDRFSAERLKGVDSTLKIQPAKLEDSAVYLCASSYAGRGEQYFGPGTRLTVT.

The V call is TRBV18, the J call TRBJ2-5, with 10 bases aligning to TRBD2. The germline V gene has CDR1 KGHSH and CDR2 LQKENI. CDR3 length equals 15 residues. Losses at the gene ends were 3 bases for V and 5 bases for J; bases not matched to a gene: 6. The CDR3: CASSPMGLAMETQYF. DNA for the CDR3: TGTGCCAGCTCACCCATGGGACTAGCGATGGAGACCCAGTACTTC. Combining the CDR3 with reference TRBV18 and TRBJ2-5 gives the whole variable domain NAGVMQNPRHLVRRRGQEARLRCSPMKGHSHVYWYRQLPEEGLKFMVYLQKENIIDESGMPKERFSAEFPKEGPSILRIQQVVRGDSAAYFCASSPMGLAMETQYFGPGTRLLVL.

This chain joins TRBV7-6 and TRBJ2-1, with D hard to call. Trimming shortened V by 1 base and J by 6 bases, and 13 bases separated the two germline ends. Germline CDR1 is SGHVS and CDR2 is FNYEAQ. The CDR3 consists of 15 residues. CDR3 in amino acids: CASSLDLVYGNEQFF. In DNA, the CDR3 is TGTGCCAGCAGCTTAGACTTAGTTTACGGCAATGAGCAGTTCTTC. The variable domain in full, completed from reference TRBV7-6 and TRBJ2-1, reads GAGVSQSPRYKVTKRGQDVALRCDPISGHVSLYWYRQALGQGPEFLTYFNYEAQQDKSGLPNDRFSAERPEGSISTLTIQRTEQRDSAMYRCASSLDLVYGNEQFFGPGTRLTVL.

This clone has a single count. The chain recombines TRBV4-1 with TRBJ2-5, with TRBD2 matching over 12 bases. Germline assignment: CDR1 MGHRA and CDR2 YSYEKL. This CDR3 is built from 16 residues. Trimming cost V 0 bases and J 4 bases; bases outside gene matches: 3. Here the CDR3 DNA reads TGCGCCAGCAGCCAAGAGACTAGCGGGGGACTAGAGACCCAGTACTTC. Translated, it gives CASSQETSGGLETQYF.

CDR3 loop: CAISSGGQDTEAFF. The CDR3 nucleotides read TGTGCCATCAGCTCGGGGGGGCAAGATACTGAAGCTTTCTTT. The V call is TRBV10-3, the J call TRBJ1-1; D is possibly TRBD1 (6 bases). Trimming pared 6 bases from V and 5 bases from J, leaving 16 bases between. CDR3 size: 14 residues. Germline CDR1 is ENHRY and CDR2 is SYGVKD.

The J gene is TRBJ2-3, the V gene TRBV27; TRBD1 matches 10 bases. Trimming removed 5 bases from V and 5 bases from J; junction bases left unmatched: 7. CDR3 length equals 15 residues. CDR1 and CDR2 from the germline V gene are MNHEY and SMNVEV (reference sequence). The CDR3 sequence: CASSPTGGLGDTQYF. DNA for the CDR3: TGTGCCAGCAGTCCGACAGGGGGCCTGGGAGATACGCAGTATTTT.

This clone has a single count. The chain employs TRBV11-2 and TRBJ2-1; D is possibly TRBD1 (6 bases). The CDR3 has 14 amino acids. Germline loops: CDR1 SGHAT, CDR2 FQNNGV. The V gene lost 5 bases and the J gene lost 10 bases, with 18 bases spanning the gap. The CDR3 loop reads CASSRSRSGGEQFF. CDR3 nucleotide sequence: TGTGCCAGCAGCCGCTCAAGGTCTGGGGGCGAGCAGTTCTTC. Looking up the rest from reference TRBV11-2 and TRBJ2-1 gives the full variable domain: EAGVAQSPRYKIIEKRQSVAFWCNPISGHATLYWYQQILGQGPKLLIQFQNNGVVDDSQLPKDRFSAERLKGVDSTLKIQPAKLEDSAVYLCASSRSRSGGEQFFGPGTRLTVL.

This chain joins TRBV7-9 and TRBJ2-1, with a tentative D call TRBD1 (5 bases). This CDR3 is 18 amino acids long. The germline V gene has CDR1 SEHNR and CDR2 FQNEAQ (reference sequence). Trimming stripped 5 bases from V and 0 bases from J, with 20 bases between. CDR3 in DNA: TGTGCCAGCAGCCCGACTCACTCCTTGGGGCGCTCCTACAATGAGCAGTTCTTC. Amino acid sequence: CASSPTHSLGRSYNEQFF.

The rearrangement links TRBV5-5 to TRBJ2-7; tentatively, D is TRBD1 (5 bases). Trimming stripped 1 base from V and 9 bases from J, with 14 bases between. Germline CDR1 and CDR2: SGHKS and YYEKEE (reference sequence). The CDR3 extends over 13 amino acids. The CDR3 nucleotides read TGTGCCAGCAGCTTGTGGCAGGGTGATGGGCAGTACTTC. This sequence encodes CASSLWQGDGQYF.

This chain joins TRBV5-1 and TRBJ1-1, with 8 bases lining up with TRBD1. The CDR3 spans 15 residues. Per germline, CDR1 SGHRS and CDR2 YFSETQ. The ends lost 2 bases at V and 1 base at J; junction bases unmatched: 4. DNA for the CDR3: TGCGCCAGCAGCTTCGGGACAGGACGGAACACTGAAGCTTTCTTT. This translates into CASSFGTGRNTEAFF.

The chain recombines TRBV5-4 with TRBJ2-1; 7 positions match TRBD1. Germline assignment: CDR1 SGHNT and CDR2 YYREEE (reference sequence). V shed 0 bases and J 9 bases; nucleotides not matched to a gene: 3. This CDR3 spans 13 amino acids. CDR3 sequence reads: CASSLGQGPEQFF. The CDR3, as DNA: TGTGCCAGCAGCTTGGGACAGGGTCCTGAGCAGTTCTTC.

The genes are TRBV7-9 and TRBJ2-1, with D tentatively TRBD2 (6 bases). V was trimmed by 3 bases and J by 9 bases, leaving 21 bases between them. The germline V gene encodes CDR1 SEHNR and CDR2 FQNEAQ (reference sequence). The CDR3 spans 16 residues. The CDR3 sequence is CASSFAAGLRDGEQFF. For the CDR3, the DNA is TGTGCCAGCAGCTTCGCCGCCGGACTGCGGGATGGTGAGCAGTTCTTC.

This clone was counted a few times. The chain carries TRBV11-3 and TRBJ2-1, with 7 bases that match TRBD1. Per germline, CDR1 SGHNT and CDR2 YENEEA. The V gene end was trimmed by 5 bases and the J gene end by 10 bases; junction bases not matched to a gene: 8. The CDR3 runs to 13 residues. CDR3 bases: TGTGCCAGCAGCCCCCGACAGGGAAGCGAGCAGTTCTTC. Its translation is CASSPRQGSEQFF.

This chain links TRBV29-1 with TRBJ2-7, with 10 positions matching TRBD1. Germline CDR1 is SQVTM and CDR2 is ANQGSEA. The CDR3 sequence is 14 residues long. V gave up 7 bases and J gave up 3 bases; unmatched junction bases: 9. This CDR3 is CSARPGQGIYEQYF. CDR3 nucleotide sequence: TGCAGCGCACGTCCGGGACAGGGGATCTACGAGCAGTACTTC.